These 21 T cell receptor beta chains were sequenced from one sample in a study of cytomegalovirus exposure and HLA in healthy donors. PCR used 60 Vbeta primers and 13 Jbeta primers. Assay used: immunoSEQ multiplex PCR; TCRdb lists only in-frame clones, some missing. Among roughly 98,000 clones listed, around 80% were seen once. Sequenced: PBMCs. The receptors come from a man aged 35-49 years in good health and CMV-seronegative.

The genes are TRBV7-9 and TRBJ2-2; 8 bases line up with TRBD1. CDR3 length: 17 amino acids. Germline V CDR1 and CDR2: SEHNR, FQNEAQ (reference sequence). Germline trimming cut 4 bases from V and 1 base from J; bases unmatched to any gene: 8. The CDR3 DNA sequence: TGTGCCAGCAGCTCATTGAGGGGACAGGAGAACACCGGGGAGCTGTTTTTT. Amino acid sequence: CASSSLRGQENTGELFF.

The rearrangement links TRBV11-2 to TRBJ2-3; possible D gene TRBD1, 7 bases. Germline V gene sequence: CDR1 SGHAT, CDR2 FQNNGV. Trimming shortened V by 6 bases and J by 7 bases, and 23 bases separated the two germline ends. This CDR3 comprises 16 residues. The CDR3 spells CASRLAGQRRGNTQYF. CDR3 DNA: TGTGCCAGCAGGCTTGCGGGACAGAGGAGGGGCAATACGCAGTATTTT.

This clone was seen more than once but under ten times. The chain couples TRBV5-8 to TRBJ1-1, with D unclear. Germline V gene lookup returns CDR1 SGHTS and CDR2 YDEGEE. V was pared by 0 bases and J by 6 bases, with 9 bases between. This CDR3 is built from 13 residues. CDR3 bases: TGTGCCAGCAGCTTGGAGCCCGCTGCTGAAGCTTTCTTT. It yields the protein CASSLEPAAEAFF.

The genes are TRBV27 and TRBJ2-7; TRBD2 agrees at 10 bases. Looked up from germline, CDR1 is MNHEY and CDR2 is SMNVEV (reference sequence). The trim removed 9 bases at V and 3 bases at J, leaving 8 bases unmatched. This CDR3 contains 14 residues. CDR3 in amino acids: CASSPGLARYEQYF. The CDR3 bases are TGTGCCAGTTCACCGGGACTAGCGCGCTACGAGCAGTACTTC.

This chain joins TRBV25-1 and TRBJ1-6, with D possibly being TRBD1 (5 bases). V shed 8 bases and J shed 6 bases, with 8 bases lying between them. The CDR3 contains 12 residues. Germline CDR1 and CDR2: MGHDK and SYGVNS. The CDR3 protein is CASGRGNSPLHF. CDR3 in DNA: TGTGCCAGCGGGAGGGGTAATTCACCCCTCCACTTT.

This clone was seen just once. The V and J genes are TRBV5-4 and TRBJ1-2; tentative D call: TRBD1 (6 bases). Germline-derived CDR1 and CDR2 are SGHNT and YYREEE (reference sequence). CDR3 length equals 13 residues. The germline V and J ends were trimmed by 2 bases and 8 bases, with 13 bases remaining between them. The CDR3 protein is CASSFRGAQGYTF. The CDR3 DNA sequence: TGTGCCAGCAGCTTTCGGGGGGCGCAGGGCTACACCTTC.

Only one count was recorded for this clone. The chain is built from TRBV7-9 and TRBJ1-3; D call uncertain. CDR1 is SEHNR, CDR2 FQNEAQ, per germline (reference sequence). Trimming removed 2 bases from V and 1 base from J, with 6 bases in between. This CDR3 comprises 14 residues. Written as DNA, the CDR3 is TGTGCCAGCAGCTTATCCGGGTCTGGAAACACCATATATTTT. This codes for CASSLSGSGNTIYF.

The chain is built from TRBV7-9 and TRBJ2-7, with a tentative D call TRBD2 (6 bases). In germline, CDR1 is SEHNR, CDR2 FQNEAQ (reference sequence). The CDR3 spans 13 residues. Trimming stripped 5 bases from V and 2 bases from J, with 10 bases between. The CDR3 DNA reads as TGTGCCAGCAGCGCGGGACTGACCTACGAGCAGTACTTC. Amino acid sequence: CASSAGLTYEQYF.

The chain combines TRBV2 with TRBJ1-6, with TRBD1 matching 9 bases. J lost 10 bases, V lost 8 bases, and 3 bases had no gene match. Germline CDR1 and CDR2: SNHLY and FYNNEI. The length of the CDR3 is 12 residues. The CDR3 DNA sequence: TGTGCCAGCCGGACAGGGGACTCACCCCTCCACTTT. Translation: CASRTGDSPLHF.

The V gene is TRBV25-1, the J gene TRBJ1-2, with 7 bases matching TRBD1. Losses at the gene ends were 10 bases for V and 7 bases for J; bases not matched to a gene: 3. Looked up from germline, CDR1 is MGHDK and CDR2 is SYGVNS. This CDR3 spans 10 amino acids. CDR3 protein: CATHRGGYTF. CDR3 coding DNA: TGTGCCACTCACAGGGGTGGCTACACCTTC.

In this sample, this clone turned up once. The chain has TRBV5-1 and TRBJ1-6; D gene ambiguous. Germline assignment: CDR1 SGHRS and CDR2 YFSETQ. This CDR3 is built from 14 residues. Trimming shortened V by 4 bases and J by 7 bases, and 12 bases separated the two germline ends. The DNA for the CDR3 is TGCGCCAGCAGCCTAGGACTGGAAAATTCACCCCTCCACTTT. Encoded protein: CASSLGLENSPLHF.

This clone was detected only a few times. J is TRBJ2-7 and V is TRBV19; 10 nucleotides line up with TRBD1. The CDR3 sequence is 17 residues long. Losses at the gene ends were 5 bases for V and 0 bases for J; bases not matched to a gene: 10. In germline, CDR1 is LNHDA, CDR2 SQIVND (reference sequence). Here the CDR3 DNA reads TGTGCCAGTAGTTCCTGGACAGGGGGGACCAGCTCCTACGAGCAGTACTTC. It codes for CASSSWTGGTSSYEQYF.

V gene TRBV6-1 combines with J gene TRBJ1-2; 9 nucleotides align to TRBD1. V shed 6 bases, J shed 5 bases, and the junction held 10 bases outside the gene matches. The CDR3 has 15 amino acids. CDR1 is MNHNS and CDR2 is SASEGT in the germline V gene. The CDR3 DNA sequence: TGTGCCAGCAGAGACACCGGGACAGGGCTGTATGGCTACACCTTC. Encoded protein: CASRDTGTGLYGYTF.

The chain combines TRBV7-9 with TRBJ1-1; D is possibly TRBD1 (5 bases). V lost 5 bases, J lost 5 bases, and 15 bases lay in between. This CDR3 has 14 amino acids. Germline assignment: CDR1 SEHNR and CDR2 FQNEAQ (reference sequence). CDR3 protein: CASSPGQGGTEAFF. The CDR3 nucleotides read TGTGCCAGCAGCCCCGGTCAGGGAGGGACTGAAGCTTTCTTT.

The rearrangement links TRBV11-2 to TRBJ2-3, with 9 bases that match TRBD2. The CDR3 runs to 19 residues. With V trimmed by 5 bases and J by 2 bases, 17 bases remained unmatched. The germline gives CDR1 SGHAT, CDR2 FQNNGV. CDR3 protein: CASSPPSYRLAGTTDTQYF. The CDR3 region has the DNA TGTGCCAGCAGCCCCCCCTCGTACCGGCTAGCGGGGACCACAGATACGCAGTATTTT.

V is TRBV6-4 and J is TRBJ1-2, with D perhaps TRBD1 (5 bases). Germline CDR1 MRHNA, CDR2 SNTAGT. V dropped 6 bases and J dropped 10 bases, with 15 bases sitting between them. The CDR3 consists of 12 residues. CDR3 nucleotides: TGTGCCAGCAGCGCCACGGGGGTTTCCTACACCTTC. Protein: CASSATGVSYTF.

The chain employs TRBV5-1 and TRBJ1-5; the match to TRBD1 covers 9 bases. CDR1 SGHRS and CDR2 YFSETQ come from the germline V gene. Trimming took 5 bases from V and 5 from J; bases not matched to a gene: 8. The CDR3 runs to 15 residues. This chain's CDR3 is CASRAGTGRDQPQHF. CDR3 coding DNA: TGCGCCAGCAGAGCCGGGACAGGGAGAGATCAGCCCCAGCATTTT.

V usage is TRBV27 and J usage is TRBJ2-5, with TRBD2 identical over 13 bases. The DNA end favors TRBJ2-7, so the J call may be wrong. The germline V gene encodes CDR1 MNHEY and CDR2 SMNVEV (reference sequence). This CDR3 has 15 residues. The CDR3 loop is CASSQPGLAGYEQYF. CDR3 bases: TGTGCCAGCAGTCAACCGGGACTAGCGGGGTACGAGCAGTACTTC.

This chain links TRBV2 with TRBJ2-3; the match to TRBD2 covers 8 bases. V gave up 7 bases and J gave up 2 bases; unmatched junction bases: 8. The CDR3 is 15 residues long. CDR1 and CDR2 from the germline V gene are SNHLY and FYNNEI. CDR3 bases: TGTGCCAGCACCGGTCGGGGGGGCACCACAGATACGCAGTATTTT. Protein sequence: CASTGRGGTTDTQYF.

DNA for the CDR3: TGTGCCAGCAGCTCAGGGGTTCCCACCGGGGAGCTGTTTTTT. The encoded protein is CASSSGVPTGELFF. The chain carries TRBV7-3 and TRBJ2-2, with D perhaps matching TRBD1 (6 bases). Germline V CDR1 and CDR2: SGHTA, FQGTGA. Trimming shortened V by 4 bases and J by 4 bases, and 10 bases separated the two germline ends. The CDR3 contains 14 residues.

The V gene is TRBV28, the J gene TRBJ1-1; D call uncertain. Per the germline V gene, CDR1 is MDHEN and CDR2 is SYDVKM. The V end lost 6 bases, the J end lost 1 base, and 24 bases lay between the germline ends. This CDR3 has 18 residues. The CDR3 coding sequence is TGTGCCAGCAGGATTTCCGGGATAGACCCCCCTCCGAACACTGAAGCTTTCTTT. Amino acid sequence: CASRISGIDPPPNTEAFF.